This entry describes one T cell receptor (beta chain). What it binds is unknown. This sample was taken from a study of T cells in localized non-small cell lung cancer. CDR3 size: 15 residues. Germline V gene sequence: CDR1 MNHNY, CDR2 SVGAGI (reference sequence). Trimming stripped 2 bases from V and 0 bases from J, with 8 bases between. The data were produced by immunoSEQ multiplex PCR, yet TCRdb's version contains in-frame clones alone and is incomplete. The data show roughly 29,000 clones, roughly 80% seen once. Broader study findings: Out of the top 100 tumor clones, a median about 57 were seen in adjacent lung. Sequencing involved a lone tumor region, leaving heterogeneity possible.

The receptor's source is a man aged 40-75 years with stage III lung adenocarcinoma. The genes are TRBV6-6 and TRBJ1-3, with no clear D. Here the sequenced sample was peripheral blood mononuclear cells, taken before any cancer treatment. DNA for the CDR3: TGTGCCAGCAGTTACCTGATTAGCTCTGGAAACACCATATATTTT. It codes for CASSYLISSGNTIYF.